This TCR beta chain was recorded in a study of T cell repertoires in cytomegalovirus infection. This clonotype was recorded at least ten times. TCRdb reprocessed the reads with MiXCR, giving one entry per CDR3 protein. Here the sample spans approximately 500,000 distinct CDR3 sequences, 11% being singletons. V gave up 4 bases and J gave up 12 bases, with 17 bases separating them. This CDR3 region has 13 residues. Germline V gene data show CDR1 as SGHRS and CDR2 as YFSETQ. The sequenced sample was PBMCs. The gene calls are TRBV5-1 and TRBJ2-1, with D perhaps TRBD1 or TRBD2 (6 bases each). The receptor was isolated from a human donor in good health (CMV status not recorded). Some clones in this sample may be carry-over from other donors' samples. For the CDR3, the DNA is TGCGCCAGCAGCCGGGCGGGGACACAGGTGCAGTTCTTC. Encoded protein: CASSRAGTQVQFF. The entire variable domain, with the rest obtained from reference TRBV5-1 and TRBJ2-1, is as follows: KAGVTQTPRYLIKTRGQQVTLSCSPISGHRSVSWYQQTPGQGLQFLFEYFSETQRNKGNFPGRFSGRQFSNSRSEMNVSTLELGDSALYLCASSRAGTQVQFFGPGTRLTVL.